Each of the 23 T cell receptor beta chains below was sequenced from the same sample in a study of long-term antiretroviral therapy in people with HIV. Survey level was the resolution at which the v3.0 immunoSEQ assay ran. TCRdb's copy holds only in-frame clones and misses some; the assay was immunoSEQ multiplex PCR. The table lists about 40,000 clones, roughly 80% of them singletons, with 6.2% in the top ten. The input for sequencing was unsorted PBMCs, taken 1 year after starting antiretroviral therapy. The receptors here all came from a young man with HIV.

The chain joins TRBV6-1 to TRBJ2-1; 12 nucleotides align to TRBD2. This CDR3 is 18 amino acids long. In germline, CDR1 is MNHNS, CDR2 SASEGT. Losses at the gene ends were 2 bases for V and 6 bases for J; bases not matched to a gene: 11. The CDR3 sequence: CASSEFWGTSGRRNEQFF. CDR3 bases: TGTGCCAGCAGTGAATTTTGGGGTACTAGCGGGAGGCGCAATGAGCAGTTCTTC.

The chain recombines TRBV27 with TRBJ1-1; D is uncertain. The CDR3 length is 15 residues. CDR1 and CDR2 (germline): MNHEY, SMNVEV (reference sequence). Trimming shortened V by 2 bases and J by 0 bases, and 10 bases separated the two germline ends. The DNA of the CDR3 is TGTGCCAGCAGTTTAGGGGAAAACCTGAACACTGAAGCTTTCTTT. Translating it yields CASSLGENLNTEAFF.

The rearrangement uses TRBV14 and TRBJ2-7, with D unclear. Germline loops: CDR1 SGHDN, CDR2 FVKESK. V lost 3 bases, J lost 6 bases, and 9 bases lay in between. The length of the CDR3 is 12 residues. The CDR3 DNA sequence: TGTGCCAGCAGCCAGAAGAGCTTCGAGCAGTACTTC. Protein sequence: CASSQKSFEQYF.

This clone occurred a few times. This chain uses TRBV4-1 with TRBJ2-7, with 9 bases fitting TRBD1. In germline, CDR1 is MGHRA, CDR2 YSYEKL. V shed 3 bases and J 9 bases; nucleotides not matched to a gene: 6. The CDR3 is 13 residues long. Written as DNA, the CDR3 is TGCGCCAGCAGCCAGTGGGGACAGGGTTGGCAGTACTTC. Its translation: CASSQWGQGWQYF.

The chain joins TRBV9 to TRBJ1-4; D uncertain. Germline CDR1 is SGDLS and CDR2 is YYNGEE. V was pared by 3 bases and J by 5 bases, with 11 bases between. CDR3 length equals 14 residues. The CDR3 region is CASSAGISNEKLFF. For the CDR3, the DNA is TGTGCCAGCAGCGCGGGGATCTCCAATGAAAAACTGTTTTTT.

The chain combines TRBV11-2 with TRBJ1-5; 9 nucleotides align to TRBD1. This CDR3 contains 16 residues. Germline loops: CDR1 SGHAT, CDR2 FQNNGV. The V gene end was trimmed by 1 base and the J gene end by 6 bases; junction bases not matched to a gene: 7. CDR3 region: CASSLGDRGLGQPQHF. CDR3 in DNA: TGTGCCAGCAGCTTAGGCGACAGGGGGTTGGGTCAGCCCCAGCATTTT.

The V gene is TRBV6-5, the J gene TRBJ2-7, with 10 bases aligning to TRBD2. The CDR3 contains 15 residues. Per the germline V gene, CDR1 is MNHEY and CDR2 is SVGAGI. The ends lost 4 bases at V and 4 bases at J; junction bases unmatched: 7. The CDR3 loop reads CASSFGTSATYEQYF. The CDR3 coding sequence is TGTGCCAGCAGTTTCGGGACTAGCGCTACGTACGAGCAGTACTTC.

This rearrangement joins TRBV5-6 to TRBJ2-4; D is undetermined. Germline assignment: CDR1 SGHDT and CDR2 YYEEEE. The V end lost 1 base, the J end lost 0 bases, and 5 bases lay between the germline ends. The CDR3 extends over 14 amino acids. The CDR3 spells CASSLSGAKNIQYF. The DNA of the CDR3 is TGTGCCAGCAGCTTGAGTGGAGCCAAAAACATTCAGTACTTC.

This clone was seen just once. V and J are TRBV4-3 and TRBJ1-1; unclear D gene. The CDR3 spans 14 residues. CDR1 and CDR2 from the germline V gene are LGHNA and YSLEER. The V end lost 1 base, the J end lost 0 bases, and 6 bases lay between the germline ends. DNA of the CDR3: TGCGCCAGCAGCCAAGTTGGACTGAACACTGAAGCTTTCTTT. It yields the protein CASSQVGLNTEAFF.

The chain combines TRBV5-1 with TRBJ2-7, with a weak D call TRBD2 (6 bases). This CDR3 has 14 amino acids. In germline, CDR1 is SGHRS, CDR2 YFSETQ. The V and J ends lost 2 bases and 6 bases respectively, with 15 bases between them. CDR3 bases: TGCGCCAGCAGCTTAGGAGGGGTAGCGTCCGAGCAGTACTTC. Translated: CASSLGGVASEQYF. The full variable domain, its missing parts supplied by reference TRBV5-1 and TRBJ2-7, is KAGVTQTPRYLIKTRGQQVTLSCSPISGHRSVSWYQQTPGQGLQFLFEYFSETQRNKGNFPGRFSGRQFSNSRSEMNVSTLELGDSALYLCASSLGGVASEQYFGPGTRLTVT.

The CDR3 nucleotides are TGTGCCAGCAGTTTAGAGTCAGGATCCTACGAGCAGTACTTC. Its protein product is CASSLESGSYEQYF. V and J are TRBV27 and TRBJ2-7; D unclear. The length of the CDR3 is 14 residues. The V gene lost 2 bases and the J gene lost 1 base, with 9 bases spanning the gap. The germline V gene encodes CDR1 MNHEY and CDR2 SMNVEV (reference sequence).

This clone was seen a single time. DNA for the CDR3: TGTGCTAGTGGCCCCGGGCAGGGAAGGAACACTGAAGCTTTCTTT. Its protein product is CASGPGQGRNTEAFF. This chain uses TRBV12-5 with TRBJ1-1; tentatively, D is TRBD1 (5 bases). CDR3 length equals 15 residues. Germline V gene lookup returns CDR1 LGHNT and CDR2 FRNRAP. Trimming took off 6 bases at V and 1 base at J, with 15 bases between the two ends.

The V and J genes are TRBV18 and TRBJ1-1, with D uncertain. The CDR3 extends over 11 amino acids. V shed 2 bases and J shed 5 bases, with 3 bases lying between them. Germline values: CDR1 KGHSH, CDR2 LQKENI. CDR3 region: CASSPMTEAFF. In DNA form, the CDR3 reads TGTGCCAGCTCACCAATGACTGAAGCTTTCTTT.

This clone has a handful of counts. This CDR3 reads CASSLDGRDQPQHF. The CDR3 DNA sequence: TGTGCCAGCAGCCTCGACGGACGGGATCAGCCCCAGCATTTT. This sequence joins TRBV7-9 and TRBJ1-5; D remains ambiguous. V lost 5 bases and J lost 5, with 13 bases in between. Germline lookup yields CDR1 SEHNR and CDR2 FQNEAQ (reference sequence). This CDR3 contains 14 residues.

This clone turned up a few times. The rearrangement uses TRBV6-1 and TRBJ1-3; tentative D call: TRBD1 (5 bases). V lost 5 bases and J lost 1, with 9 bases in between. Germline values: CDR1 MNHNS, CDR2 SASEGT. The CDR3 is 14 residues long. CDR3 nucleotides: TGTGCCAGCAGTAAAAGGGGATCTGGAAACACCATATATTTT. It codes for CASSKRGSGNTIYF.

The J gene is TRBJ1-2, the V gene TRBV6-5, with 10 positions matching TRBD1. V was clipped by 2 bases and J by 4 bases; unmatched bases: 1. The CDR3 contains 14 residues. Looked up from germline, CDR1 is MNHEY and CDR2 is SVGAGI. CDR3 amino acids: CASSYGQGVYGYTF. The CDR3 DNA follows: TGTGCCAGCAGTTACGGACAGGGGGTCTATGGCTACACCTTC.

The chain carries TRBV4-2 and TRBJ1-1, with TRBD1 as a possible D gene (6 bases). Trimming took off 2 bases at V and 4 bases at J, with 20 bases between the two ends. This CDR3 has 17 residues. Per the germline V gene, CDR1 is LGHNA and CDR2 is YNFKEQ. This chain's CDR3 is CASSQTPVDSAGTEAFF. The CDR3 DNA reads TGTGCCAGCAGCCAAACTCCTGTGGACAGTGCGGGCACTGAAGCTTTCTTT.

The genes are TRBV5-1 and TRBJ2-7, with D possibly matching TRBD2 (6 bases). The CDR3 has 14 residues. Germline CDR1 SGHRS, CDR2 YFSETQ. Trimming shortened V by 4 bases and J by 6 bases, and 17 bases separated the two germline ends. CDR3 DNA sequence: TGCGCCAGCAGCGATACTGCGGGGAGCCCCGAGCAGTACTTC. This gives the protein CASSDTAGSPEQYF.

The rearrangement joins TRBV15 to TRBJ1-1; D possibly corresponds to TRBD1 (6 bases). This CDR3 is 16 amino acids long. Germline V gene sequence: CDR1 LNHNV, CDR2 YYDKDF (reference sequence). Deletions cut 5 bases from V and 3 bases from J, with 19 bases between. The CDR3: CATSASGGRLDTEAFF. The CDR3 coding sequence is TGTGCCACCAGCGCCTCCGGGGGGCGGTTGGACACTGAAGCTTTCTTT.

In nucleotides, the CDR3 is TGTGCCAGCACCCAGACTAGCGGATCCTACGAGCAGTACTTC. This gives the protein CASTQTSGSYEQYF. The chain uses TRBV28 and TRBJ2-7, with TRBD2 identical over 9 bases. Germline trimming cut 7 bases from V and 1 base from J; bases unmatched to any gene: 5. The V gene's germline CDR1 is MDHEN and CDR2 SYDVKM. This CDR3 is 14 amino acids long.

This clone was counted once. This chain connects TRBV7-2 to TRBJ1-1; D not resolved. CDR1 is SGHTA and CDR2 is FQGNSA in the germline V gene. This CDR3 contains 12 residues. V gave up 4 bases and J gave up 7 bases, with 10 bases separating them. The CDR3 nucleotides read TGTGCCAGCAGCTCCCCGGTCCGTGAAGCTTTCTTT. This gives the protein CASSSPVREAFF.

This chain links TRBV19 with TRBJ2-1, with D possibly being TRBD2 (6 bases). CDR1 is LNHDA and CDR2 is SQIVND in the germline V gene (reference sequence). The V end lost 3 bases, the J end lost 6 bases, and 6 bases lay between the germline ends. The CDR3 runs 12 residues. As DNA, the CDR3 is TGTGCCAGTAGTATCGGGAGCAATGAGCAGTTCTTC. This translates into CASSIGSNEQFF.

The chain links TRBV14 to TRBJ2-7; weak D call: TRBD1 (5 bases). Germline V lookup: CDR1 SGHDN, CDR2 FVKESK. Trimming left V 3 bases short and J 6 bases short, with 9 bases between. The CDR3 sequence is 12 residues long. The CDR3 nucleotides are TGTGCCAGCAGCCACGGCAGGGTCGAGCAGTACTTC. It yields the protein CASSHGRVEQYF.